This T cell receptor (beta chain) came from a study of blood T cells in healthy people across ages. Then a second PCR, running about 6 to 11 cycles, was carried out with a sample-barcoded 5' primer and a J-beta primer mix. TCRdb re-called the 5' RACE reads through MiXCR, storing one row per CDR3 protein. Of about 560,000 distinct CDR3 sequences detected, approximately 26% appear once; the ten largest clones hold 3% to 4%. As for this clonotype: Its antigen is unidentified.

Germline CDR1 MNHEY, CDR2 SVGAGI. The CDR3 covers 13 residues. Study results and caveats: There was a strong correlation between TCR beta diversity and naive T cell percentage. CMV infection status of these donors was not known.

This sample was shared with a second study, whose subject was T cells of mothers and their children.

The specimen was blood. This TCR came from a boy between 2 and 10 years old in good health. This sequence joins TRBV6-5 and TRBJ2-5, with 10 bases matching TRBD1. Gene TRBJ2-1 matches the end of the DNA better, so the J call may be wrong. CDR3 residues: CASGRDRGDEQFF. CDR3 bases: TGTGCCAGCGGCCGGGACAGGGGCGATGAGCAGTTCTTC.